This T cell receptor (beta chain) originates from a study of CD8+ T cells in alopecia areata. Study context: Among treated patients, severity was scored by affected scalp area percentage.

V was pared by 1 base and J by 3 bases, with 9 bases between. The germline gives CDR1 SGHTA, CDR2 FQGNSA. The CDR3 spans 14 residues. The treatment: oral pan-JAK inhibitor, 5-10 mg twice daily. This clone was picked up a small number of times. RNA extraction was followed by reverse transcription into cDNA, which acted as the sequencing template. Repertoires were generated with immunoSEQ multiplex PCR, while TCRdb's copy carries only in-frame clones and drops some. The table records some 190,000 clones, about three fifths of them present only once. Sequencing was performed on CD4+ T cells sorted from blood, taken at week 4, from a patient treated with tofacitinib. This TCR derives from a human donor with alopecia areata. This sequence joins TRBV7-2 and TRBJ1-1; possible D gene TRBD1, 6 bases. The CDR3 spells CASSLVRGHTEAFF. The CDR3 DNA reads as TGTGCCAGCAGCTTAGTTCGGGGGCACACTGAAGCTTTCTTT. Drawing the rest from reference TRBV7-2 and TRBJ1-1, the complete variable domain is GAGVSQSPSNKVTEKGKDVELRCDPISGHTALYWYRQSLGQGLEFLIYFQGNSAPDKSGLPSDRFSAERTGGSVSTLTIQRTQQEDSAVYLCASSLVRGHTEAFFGQGTRLTVV.